This is a list of T cell receptor beta chains from one sample in a study of OX40 agonist ivuxolimab in advanced cancers. Generated by immunoSEQ multiplex PCR, the TCRdb table keeps only in-frame clones and is missing some. The data hold more than 55,000 clones, with roughly nine tenths observed a single time. The sequencing here drew on CD4+ or CD8+ T cells sorted from blood, taken in a trial of the OX40 agonist ivuxolimab. The source of these receptors is an adult with an advanced solid tumor such as melanoma, head and neck, liver or kidney cancer. The CDR3 runs from the conserved cysteine through the conserved F or W. Fields, in order: V gene, J gene, D gene, clone size, CDR3 protein, CDR3 DNA. D genes are given only for firm matches. Some rows have no size entry. The others give once, few or many, or a class for an expanded clone.

TRBV5-8	TRBJ1-5	-	-	CASVTGQPQHF	TGTGCCAGCGTCACAGGTCAGCCCCAGCATTTT
TRBV11-2	TRBJ2-1	-	-	CASSPDIGFYNEQFF	TGTGCCAGCAGCCCCGACATTGGATTCTACAATGAGCAGTTCTTC
TRBV2	TRBJ1-5	-	medium-sized	CASSEVNSNQPQHF	TGTGCCAGCAGTGAAGTAAATAGCAATCAGCCCCAGCATTTT
TRBV5-8	TRBJ1-1	-	-	CASSPRSGVNTEAFF	TGTGCCAGCAGCCCTCGATCGGGGGTGAACACTGAAGCTTTCTTT
TRBV4-2	TRBJ2-1	-	-	CASSQETPNEQFF	TGTGCCAGCAGCCAAGAAACACCCAATGAGCAGTTCTTC
TRBV5-1	TRBJ1-2	-	-	CASSLPRQDYGYTF	TGCGCCAGCAGCTTGCCTAGACAGGACTATGGCTACACCTTC
TRBV10-3	TRBJ1-2	TRBD1	-	CAIRGQGTVDGYTF	TGTGCCATCAGAGGACAGGGAACGGTTGATGGCTACACCTTC
TRBV28	TRBJ1-1	-	-	CASIGPEAFF	TGTGCCAGCATCGGGCCCGAAGCTTTCTTT
TRBV18	TRBJ2-5	-	-	CASSPIQETQYF	TGTGCCAGCTCGCCGATCCAGGAGACCCAGTACTTC
TRBV13	TRBJ1-1	-	-	CASSLDTGRNTEAFF	TGTGCCAGCAGCCTGGACACAGGAAGAAACACTGAAGCTTTCTTT
TRBV11-3	TRBJ2-7	-	-	CASRVGGDFGYEQYF	TGTGCCAGCAGGGTAGGGGGGGACTTTGGATACGAGCAGTACTTC
TRBV18	TRBJ2-7	-	-	CASSPVDYEQYF	TGTGCCAGCTCGCCGGTGGACTACGAGCAGTACTTC
TRBV4-1	TRBJ2-5	-	-	CASSPDGSETQYF	TGCGCCAGCAGCCCCGACGGCAGTGAGACCCAGTACTTC
TRBV5-4	TRBJ1-4	TRBD1	-	CASSSRTGEGEKLFF	TGTGCCAGCAGCTCCCGGACAGGGGAAGGGGAAAAACTGTTTTTT
TRBV11-1	TRBJ2-6	-	few	CASSLGGSSGANVLTF	TGTGCCAGCAGCTTAGGGGGTTCCTCTGGGGCCAACGTCCTGACTTTC
TRBV10-3	TRBJ1-6	TRBD1	once	CAIRGDRDSPLHF	TGTGCCATCAGGGGCGACAGGGATTCACCCCTCCACTTT
TRBV19	TRBJ1-6	TRBD1	-	CATKNRGEVSPLHF	TGTGCCACCAAGAACAGGGGAGAGGTTTCACCCCTCCACTTT
TRBV4-3	TRBJ1-2	TRBD1	-	CASSQEWDDRGGGYTF	TGCGCCAGCAGCCAAGAATGGGACGACAGGGGTGGCGGCTACACCTTC
TRBV5-6	TRBJ1-5	-	-	CASSEQGNQPQHF	TGTGCCAGCTCTGAGCAGGGGAATCAGCCCCAGCATTTT
TRBV11-2	TRBJ1-4	TRBD1	-	CASSSRGPANEKLFF	TGTGCCAGCAGCTCCAGGGGGCCCGCGAATGAAAAACTGTTTTTT
TRBV19	TRBJ1-1	-	-	CASSILRGAGNTEAFF	TGTGCCAGTAGTATCCTTAGAGGCGCGGGGAACACTGAAGCTTTCTTT
TRBV11-2	TRBJ2-6	-	-	CASSLDSRAGANVLTF	TGTGCCAGCAGCTTAGATTCCCGGGCCGGGGCCAACGTCCTGACTTTC
TRBV4-3	TRBJ1-2	-	-	CASSQDIASGPYTF	TGCGCCAGCAGCCAAGATATCGCCAGCGGTCCCTACACCTTC
TRBV7-2	TRBJ2-7	-	once	CASSLQYEQYF	TGTGCCAGCAGCCTCCAATACGAGCAGTACTTC
TRBV5-6	TRBJ1-2	-	-	CASSLGAGAVNYGYTF	TGTGCCAGCAGCTTGGGGGCAGGGGCCGTAAACTATGGCTACACCTTC
TRBV7-3	TRBJ2-7	TRBD2	-	CASSFGSGFNNEQYF	TGTGCCAGCAGCTTCGGTAGCGGGTTCAACAACGAGCAGTACTTC
TRBV7-3	TRBJ1-2	-	-	CASSTTGGNGYTF	TGTGCCAGCAGCACCACGGGGGGCAATGGCTACACCTTC
TRBV4-2	TRBJ1-3	-	-	CASSFSQRGNTIYF	TGTGCCAGCAGCTTTTCACAGCGGGGAAACACCATATATTTT
TRBV7-8	TRBJ1-2	-	-	CASSSSGAYYGYTF	TGTGCCAGCAGCTCAAGTGGGGCCTATTATGGCTACACCTTC
TRBV5-1	TRBJ2-7	-	-	CASSLAGGFSYEQYF	TGCGCCAGCAGCTTGGCCGGGGGATTCTCCTACGAGCAGTACTTC
TRBV7-9	TRBJ2-5	-	-	CASSSKDGETQYF	TGTGCCAGCAGCTCGAAGGACGGAGAGACCCAGTACTTC
TRBV11-3	TRBJ1-5	-	-	CASSLVSGSNQPQHF	TGTGCCAGCAGCTTAGTCTCAGGTAGCAATCAGCCCCAGCATTTT
TRBV12-5	TRBJ1-1	-	few	CASGPNRVGTEAFF	TGTGCTAGTGGCCCCAACAGGGTTGGGACTGAAGCTTTCTTT
TRBV7-2	TRBJ2-5	-	-	CASSLDRSLTETQYF	TGTGCCAGCAGCTTAGACAGGAGCTTGACAGAGACCCAGTACTTC
TRBV7-9	TRBJ2-5	-	few	CASSLVHQTGTQYF	TGTGCCAGCAGCTTAGTTCACCAAACGGGGACCCAGTACTTC
TRBV10-3	TRBJ1-1	TRBD1	few	CATTGDTEAFF	TGTGCCACCACAGGGGACACTGAAGCTTTCTTT
TRBV5-1	TRBJ2-3	TRBD2	-	CASREAPTYRGADTQYF	TGCGCCAGCAGGGAGGCTCCGACCTACCGGGGGGCAGATACGCAGTATTTT
TRBV4-2	TRBJ1-6	-	-	CASSLAGRPYSPLHF	TGTGCCAGCAGCTTGGCCGGCAGGCCCTATTCACCCCTCCACTTT
TRBV7-3	TRBJ1-1	-	-	CASSDQGGPGTEAFF	TGTGCCAGCTCGGACCAGGGAGGCCCGGGAACTGAAGCTTTCTTT
TRBV10-1	TRBJ2-1	-	-	CASSESGQERGRPYNEQFF	TGCGCCAGCAGTGAGTCGGGACAAGAGCGGGGTCGGCCCTACAATGAGCAGTTCTTC
TRBV18	TRBJ2-7	-	-	CASSSSAGDGYEQYF	TGTGCCAGCTCAAGCTCGGCCGGGGATGGCTACGAGCAGTACTTC
TRBV23-1	TRBJ2-1	-	few	CASSPQPRHSYNEQFF	TGCGCCAGCAGTCCCCAGCCCCGTCACTCCTACAATGAGCAGTTCTTC
TRBV5-4	TRBJ1-1	-	-	CASSLPTTGTEAFF	TGTGCCAGCAGCTTACCGACTACAGGGACTGAAGCTTTCTTT
TRBV19	TRBJ1-1	-	-	CASRGTQNTEAFF	TGTGCCAGTAGGGGGACACAGAACACTGAAGCTTTCTTT
TRBV29-1	TRBJ2-7	TRBD1	-	CSVAGQGAYEQYF	TGCAGCGTTGCGGGACAGGGGGCCTACGAGCAGTACTTC
TRBV9	TRBJ1-1	-	-	CASSVGNVGFEAFF	TGTGCCAGCAGCGTAGGTAACGTCGGATTTGAAGCTTTCTTT
TRBV5-1	TRBJ1-1	-	-	CASTYSSPGGTEAFF	TGCGCCAGCACCTACTCGAGTCCCGGGGGCACTGAAGCTTTCTTT
TRBV14	TRBJ2-7	TRBD1	-	CASIRTGEGYEQYF	TGTGCCAGCATCAGGACAGGGGAAGGGTACGAGCAGTACTTC
TRBV5-1	TRBJ2-7	-	once	CASSLALGSYEQYF	TGCGCCAGCAGCTTGGCTTTGGGGTCTTACGAGCAGTACTTC
TRBV5-5	TRBJ1-5	TRBD1	-	CASSLEQGLKQPQHF	TGTGCCAGCAGCTTGGAACAGGGGCTAAAGCAGCCCCAGCATTTT
TRBV7-3	TRBJ1-2	-	-	CASSLDQGKVYTF	TGTGCCAGCAGCTTAGATCAGGGTAAAGTCTACACCTTC
TRBV5-4	TRBJ1-4	TRBD1	-	CASSLRTGGRTNEKLFF	TGCGCCAGCAGCTTGAGAACAGGGGGCAGGACTAATGAAAAACTGTTTTTT
TRBV28	TRBJ1-5	-	-	CASEGGVQPQHF	TGTGCCAGCGAGGGGGGTGTCCAGCCCCAGCATTTT
TRBV7-9	TRBJ1-1	-	-	CASSLAGLPNTEAFF	TGTGCCAGCAGCTTAGCCGGATTGCCGAACACTGAAGCTTTCTTT
TRBV7-8	TRBJ1-2	-	-	CASSLGQTNYGYTF	TGTGCCAGCAGCTTAGGTCAGACAAACTATGGCTACACCTTC
TRBV6-5	TRBJ2-7	-	-	CASSYQPQGPSEQYF	TGTGCCAGCAGTTACCAGCCCCAGGGTCCCAGCGAGCAGTACTTC
TRBV6-1	TRBJ2-7	-	-	CASSEVFEGGRRSYEQYF	TGTGCCAGCAGTGAAGTGTTTGAGGGGGGCCGGCGGTCCTACGAGCAGTACTTC
TRBV30	TRBJ1-1	TRBD1	-	CARTDRGPTEAFF	TGTGCTAGGACCGACAGGGGGCCCACTGAAGCTTTCTTT
TRBV5-1	TRBJ2-3	-	-	CASSLQRGSGDTQYF	TGCGCCAGCAGCCTCCAGAGGGGCAGCGGGGATACGCAGTATTTT